This T cell receptor (beta chain) originates from a study of quantifying T cell responses using KT2 cells. Study summary: cDNA was made from DNase-treated RNA using alpha and beta constant primers. The T4 ligation step was estimated to exceed 8% efficiency under optimum conditions.

V was pared by 6 bases and J by 1 base, with 17 bases between. The CDR3 consists of 15 residues. CDR1 is SGHTS, CDR2 YDEGEE, per germline. This clonotype was counted between two and nine times. KT2, a clone with a known TCR, was spiked into unfractionated PBMC. Each cDNA got a UMI-containing oligo ligated at its 3' end. An equimolar mix of RC1.1 and RC1.2 primed the beta chain across TRBC1 and TRBC2. TCRdb independently ran MiXCR on the UMI-ligation and nested PCR reads; one entry per CDR3 protein. The data show some 34,000 distinct CDR3 sequences, 9% to 12% seen once. The sequence derives from a human donor. This rearrangement joins TRBV5-8 to TRBJ2-7, with D perhaps being TRBD1 or TRBD2 (5 bases each). The sequencing input was PBMCs spiked with cells of the T cell clone KT2. The DNA for the CDR3 is TGTGCCAGCACCTGGGGACCATCGCGTTCCTACGAGCAGTACTTC. Amino acids: CASTWGPSRSYEQYF.